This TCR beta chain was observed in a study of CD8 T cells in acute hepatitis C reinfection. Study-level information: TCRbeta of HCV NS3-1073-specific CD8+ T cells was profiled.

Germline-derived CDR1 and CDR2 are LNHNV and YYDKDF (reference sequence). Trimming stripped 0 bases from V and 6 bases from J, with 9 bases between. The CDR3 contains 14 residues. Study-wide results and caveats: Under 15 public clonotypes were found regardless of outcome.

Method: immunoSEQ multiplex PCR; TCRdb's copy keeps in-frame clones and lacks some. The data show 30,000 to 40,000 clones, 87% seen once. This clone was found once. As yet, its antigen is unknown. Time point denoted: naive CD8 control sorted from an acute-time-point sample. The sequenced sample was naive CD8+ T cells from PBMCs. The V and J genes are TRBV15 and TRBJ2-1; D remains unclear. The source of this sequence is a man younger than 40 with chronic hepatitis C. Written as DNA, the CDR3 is TGTGCCACCAGCAGAGATCAAGGGATCAATGAGCAGTTCTTC. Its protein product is CATSRDQGINEQFF.